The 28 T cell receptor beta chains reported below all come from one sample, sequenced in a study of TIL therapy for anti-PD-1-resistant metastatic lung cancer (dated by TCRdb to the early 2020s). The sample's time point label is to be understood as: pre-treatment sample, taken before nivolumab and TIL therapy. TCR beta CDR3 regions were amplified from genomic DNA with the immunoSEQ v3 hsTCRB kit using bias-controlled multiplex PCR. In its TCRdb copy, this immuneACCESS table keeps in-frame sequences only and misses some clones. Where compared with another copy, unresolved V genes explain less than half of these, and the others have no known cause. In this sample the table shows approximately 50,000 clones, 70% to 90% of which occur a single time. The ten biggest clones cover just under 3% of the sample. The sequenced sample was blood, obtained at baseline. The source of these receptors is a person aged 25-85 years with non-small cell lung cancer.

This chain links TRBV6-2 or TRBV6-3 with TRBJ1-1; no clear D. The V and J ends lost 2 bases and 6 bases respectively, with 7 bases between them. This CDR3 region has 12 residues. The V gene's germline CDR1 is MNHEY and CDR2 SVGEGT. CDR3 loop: CASSYGSAEAFF. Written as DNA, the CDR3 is TGTGCCAGCAGTTACGGGTCAGCTGAAGCTTTCTTT.

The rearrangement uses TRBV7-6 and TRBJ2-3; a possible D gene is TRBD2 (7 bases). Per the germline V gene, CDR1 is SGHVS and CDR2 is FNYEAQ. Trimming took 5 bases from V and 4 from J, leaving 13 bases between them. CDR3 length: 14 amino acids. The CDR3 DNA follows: TGTGCCAGCAGCACGGGGGGCCGAGCAGATACGCAGTATTTT. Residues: CASSTGGRADTQYF.

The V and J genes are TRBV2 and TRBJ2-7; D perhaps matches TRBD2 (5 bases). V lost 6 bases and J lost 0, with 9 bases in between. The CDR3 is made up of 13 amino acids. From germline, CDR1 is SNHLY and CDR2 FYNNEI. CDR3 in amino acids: CASRVEGSYEQYF. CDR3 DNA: TGTGCCAGCAGAGTCGAGGGCTCCTACGAGCAGTACTTC.

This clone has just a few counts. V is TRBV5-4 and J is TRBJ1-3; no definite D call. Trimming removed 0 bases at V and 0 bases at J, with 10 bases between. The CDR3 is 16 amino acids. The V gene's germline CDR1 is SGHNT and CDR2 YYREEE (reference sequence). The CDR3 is CASSLGTLNSGNTIYF. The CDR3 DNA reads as TGTGCCAGCAGCTTGGGTACTTTAAACTCTGGAAACACCATATATTTT.

This chain's CDR3 is CASSLSTGQGNTIYF. The CDR3 nucleotides read TGTGCCAGTAGTCTTTCGACAGGGCAAGGAAACACCATATATTTT. The chain has TRBV19 and TRBJ1-3; 7 bases agree with TRBD1. Germline CDR1 LNHDA, CDR2 SQIVND (reference sequence). The trim removed 5 bases at V and 4 bases at J, leaving 8 bases unmatched. The CDR3 is 15 residues long. Combining the CDR3 with reference TRBV19 and TRBJ1-3 gives the whole variable domain DGGITQSPKYLFRKEGQNVTLSCEQNLNHDAMYWYRQDPGQGLRLIYYSQIVNDFQKGDIAEGYSVSREKKESFPLTVTSAQKNPTAFYLCASSLSTGQGNTIYFGEGSWLTVV.

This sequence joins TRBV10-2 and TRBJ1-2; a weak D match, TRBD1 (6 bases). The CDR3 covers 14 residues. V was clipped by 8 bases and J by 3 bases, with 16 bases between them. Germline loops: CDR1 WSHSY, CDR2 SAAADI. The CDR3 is CASGSQGIDYGYTF. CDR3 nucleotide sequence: TGCGCCAGCGGGTCCCAGGGGATTGACTATGGCTACACCTTC.

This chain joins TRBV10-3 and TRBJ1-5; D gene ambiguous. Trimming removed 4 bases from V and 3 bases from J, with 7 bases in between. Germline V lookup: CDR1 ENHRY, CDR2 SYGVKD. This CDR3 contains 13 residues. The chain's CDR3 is CAISGGFNQPQHF. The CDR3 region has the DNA TGTGCCATCAGTGGGGGATTCAATCAGCCCCAGCATTTT.

CDR3 sequence (DNA): TGTGCCAGCAGCCAAGGGGGGGGAGGCTACGAGCAGTACTTC. Protein: CASSQGGGGYEQYF. This chain joins TRBV28 and TRBJ2-7; a weak D match, TRBD2 (7 bases). CDR3 length: 14 residues. Trimming removed 6 bases from V and 3 bases from J, with 15 bases in between. CDR1 is MDHEN, CDR2 SYDVKM, per germline.

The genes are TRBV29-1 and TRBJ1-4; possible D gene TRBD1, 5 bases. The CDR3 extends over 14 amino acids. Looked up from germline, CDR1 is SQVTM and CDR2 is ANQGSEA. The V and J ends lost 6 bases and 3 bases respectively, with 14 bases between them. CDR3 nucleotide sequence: TGCAGCGTCAAACCGGGACCGGCTAATGAAAAACTGTTTTTT. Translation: CSVKPGPANEKLFF.

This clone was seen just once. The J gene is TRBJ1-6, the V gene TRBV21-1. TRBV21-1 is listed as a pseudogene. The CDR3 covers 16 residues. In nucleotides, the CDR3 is TGTGCCAGCAGCAAAGTGGCAGGTCTAGATAATTCACCCCTCCACTTT. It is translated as CASSKVAGLDNSPLHF.

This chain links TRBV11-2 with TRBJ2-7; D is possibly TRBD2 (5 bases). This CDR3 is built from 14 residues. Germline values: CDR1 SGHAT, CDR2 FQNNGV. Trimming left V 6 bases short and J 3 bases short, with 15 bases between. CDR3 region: CASRPLASVYEQYF. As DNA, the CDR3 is TGTGCCAGCAGACCCCTAGCTAGTGTCTACGAGCAGTACTTC.

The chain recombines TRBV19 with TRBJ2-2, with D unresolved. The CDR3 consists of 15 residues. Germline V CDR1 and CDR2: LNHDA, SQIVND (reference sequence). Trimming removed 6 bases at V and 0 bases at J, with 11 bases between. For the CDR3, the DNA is TGTGCCAGTAGCACGGCCATCGCGAACACCGGGGAGCTGTTTTTT. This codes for CASSTAIANTGELFF.

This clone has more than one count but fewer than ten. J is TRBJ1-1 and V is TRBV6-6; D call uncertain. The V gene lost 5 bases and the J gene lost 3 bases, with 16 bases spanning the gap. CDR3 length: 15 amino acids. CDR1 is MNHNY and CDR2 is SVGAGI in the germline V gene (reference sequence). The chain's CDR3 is CASSINSPRDTEAFF. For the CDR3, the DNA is TGTGCCAGCAGTATCAACAGCCCTCGGGACACTGAAGCTTTCTTT.

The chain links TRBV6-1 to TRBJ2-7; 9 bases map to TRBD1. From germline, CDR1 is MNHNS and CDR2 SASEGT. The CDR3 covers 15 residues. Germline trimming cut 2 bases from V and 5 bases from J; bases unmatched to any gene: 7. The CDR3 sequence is CASSERRDRVHEQYF. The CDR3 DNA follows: TGTGCCAGCAGTGAACGTCGGGACAGGGTCCACGAGCAGTACTTC.

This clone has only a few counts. The CDR3 here is CASSYEETQYF. DNA for the CDR3: TGTGCCAGCAGTTACGAAGAGACCCAGTACTTC. This chain joins TRBV6-2 or TRBV6-3 and TRBJ2-5, with D hard to call. CDR3 length: 11 amino acids. The germline V gene has CDR1 MNHEY and CDR2 SVGEGT. Trimming took off 2 bases at V and 3 bases at J, with 1 base between the two ends.

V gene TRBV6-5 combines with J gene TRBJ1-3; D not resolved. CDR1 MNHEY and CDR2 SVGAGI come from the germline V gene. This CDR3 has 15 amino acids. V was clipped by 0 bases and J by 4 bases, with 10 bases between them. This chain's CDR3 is CASSYSTSHGNTIYF. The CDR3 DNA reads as TGTGCCAGCAGTTACTCGACGTCCCACGGAAACACCATATATTTT.

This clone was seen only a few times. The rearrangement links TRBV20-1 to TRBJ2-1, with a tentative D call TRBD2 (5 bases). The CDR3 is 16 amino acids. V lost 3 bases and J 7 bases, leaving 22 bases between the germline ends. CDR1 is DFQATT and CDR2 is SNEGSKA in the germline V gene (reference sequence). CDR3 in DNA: TGCAGTGCTAGTAGGGTGAGAGGGAATTTGGGGAATGAGCAGTTCTTC. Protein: CSASRVRGNLGNEQFF.

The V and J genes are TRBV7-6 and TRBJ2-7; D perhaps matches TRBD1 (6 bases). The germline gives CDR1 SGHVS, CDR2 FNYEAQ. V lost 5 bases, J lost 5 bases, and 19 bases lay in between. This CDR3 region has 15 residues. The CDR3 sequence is CASSKGQATSNEQYF. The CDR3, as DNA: TGTGCCAGCAGCAAGGGACAAGCAACATCTAACGAGCAGTACTTC.

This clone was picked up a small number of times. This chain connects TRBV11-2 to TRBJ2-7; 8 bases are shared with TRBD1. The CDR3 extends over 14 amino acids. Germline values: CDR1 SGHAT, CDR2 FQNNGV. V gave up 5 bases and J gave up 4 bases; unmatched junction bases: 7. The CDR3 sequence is CASSAFQGAYEQYF. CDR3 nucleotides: TGTGCCAGCAGCGCATTCCAGGGGGCGTACGAGCAGTACTTC.

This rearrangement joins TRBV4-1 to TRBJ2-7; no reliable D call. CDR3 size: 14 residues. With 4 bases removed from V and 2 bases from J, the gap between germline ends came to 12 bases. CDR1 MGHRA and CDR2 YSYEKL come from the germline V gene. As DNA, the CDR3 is TGCGCCAGCAGCCTCACCCTCCCCACCTACGAGCAGTACTTC. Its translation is CASSLTLPTYEQYF.

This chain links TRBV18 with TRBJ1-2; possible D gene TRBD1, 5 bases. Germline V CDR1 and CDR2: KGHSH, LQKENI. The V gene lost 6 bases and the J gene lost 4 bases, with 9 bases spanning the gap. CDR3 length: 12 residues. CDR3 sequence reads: CASSADSYGYTF. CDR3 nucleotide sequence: TGTGCCAGCTCGGCCGACAGCTATGGCTACACCTTC.

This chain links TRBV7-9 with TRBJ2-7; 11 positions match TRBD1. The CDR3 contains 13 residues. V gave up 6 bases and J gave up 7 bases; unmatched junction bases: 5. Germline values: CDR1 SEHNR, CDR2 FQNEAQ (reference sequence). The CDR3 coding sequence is TGTGCCAGCAGGGCCGGGACAGGGGGGGAGCAGTACTTC. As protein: CASRAGTGGEQYF.

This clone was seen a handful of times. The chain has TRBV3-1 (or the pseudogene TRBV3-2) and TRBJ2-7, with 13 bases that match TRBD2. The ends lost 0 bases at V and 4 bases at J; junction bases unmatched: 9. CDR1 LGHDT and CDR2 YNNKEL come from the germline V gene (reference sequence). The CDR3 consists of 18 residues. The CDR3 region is CASSQDMRLAGGKYEQYF. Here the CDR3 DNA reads TGTGCCAGCAGCCAAGATATGAGACTAGCGGGAGGAAAGTACGAGCAGTACTTC.

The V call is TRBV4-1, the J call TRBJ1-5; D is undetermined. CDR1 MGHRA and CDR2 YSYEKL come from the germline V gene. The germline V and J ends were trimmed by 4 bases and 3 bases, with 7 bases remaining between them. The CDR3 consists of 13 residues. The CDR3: CASSPGLNQPQHF. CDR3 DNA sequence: TGCGCCAGCAGCCCAGGTCTCAATCAGCCCCAGCATTTT.

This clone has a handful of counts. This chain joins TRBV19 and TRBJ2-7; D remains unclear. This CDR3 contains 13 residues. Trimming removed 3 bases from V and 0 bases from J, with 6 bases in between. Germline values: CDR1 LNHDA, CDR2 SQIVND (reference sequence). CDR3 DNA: TGTGCCAGTAGTATCACCTTCTCCTACGAGCAGTACTTC. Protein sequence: CASSITFSYEQYF.

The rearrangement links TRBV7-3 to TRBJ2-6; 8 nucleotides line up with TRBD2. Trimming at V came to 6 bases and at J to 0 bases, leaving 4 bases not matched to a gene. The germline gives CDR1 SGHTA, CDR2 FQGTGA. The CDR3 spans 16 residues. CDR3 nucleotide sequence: TGTGCCAGCAGTAGCGGGGCAAACTCTGGGGCCAACGTCCTGACTTTC. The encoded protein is CASSSGANSGANVLTF.

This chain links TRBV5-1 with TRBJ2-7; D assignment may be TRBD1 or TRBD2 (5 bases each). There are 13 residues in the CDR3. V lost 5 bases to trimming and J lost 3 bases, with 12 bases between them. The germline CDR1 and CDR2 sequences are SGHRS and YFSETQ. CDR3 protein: CASSRDGNYEQYF. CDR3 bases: TGCGCCAGCAGTAGGGACGGGAACTACGAGCAGTACTTC.

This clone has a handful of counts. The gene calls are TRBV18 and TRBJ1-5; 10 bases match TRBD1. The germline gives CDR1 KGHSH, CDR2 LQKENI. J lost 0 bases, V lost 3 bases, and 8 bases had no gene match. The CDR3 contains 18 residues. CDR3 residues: CASSPVRQGAGSNQPQHF. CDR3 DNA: TGTGCCAGCTCACCCGTGAGACAGGGGGCGGGTAGCAATCAGCCCCAGCATTTT.